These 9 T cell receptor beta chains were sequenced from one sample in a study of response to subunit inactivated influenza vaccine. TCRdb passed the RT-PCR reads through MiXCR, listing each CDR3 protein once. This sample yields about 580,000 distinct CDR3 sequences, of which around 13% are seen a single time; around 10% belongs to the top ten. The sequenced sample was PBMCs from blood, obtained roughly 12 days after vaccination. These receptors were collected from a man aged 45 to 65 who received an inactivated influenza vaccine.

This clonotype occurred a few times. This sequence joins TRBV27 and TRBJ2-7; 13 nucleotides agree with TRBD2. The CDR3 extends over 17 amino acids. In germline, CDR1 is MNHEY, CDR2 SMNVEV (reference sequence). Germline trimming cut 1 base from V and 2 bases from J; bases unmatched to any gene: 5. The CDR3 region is CASSLLGTSGNPYEQYF. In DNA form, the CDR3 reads TGTGCCAGCAGTTTATTGGGGACTAGCGGGAACCCCTACGAGCAGTACTTC.

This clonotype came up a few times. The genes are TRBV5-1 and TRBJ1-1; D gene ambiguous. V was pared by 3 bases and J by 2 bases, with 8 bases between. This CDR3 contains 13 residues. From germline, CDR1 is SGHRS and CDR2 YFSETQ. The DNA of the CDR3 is TGCGCCAGCAGCTCTTATTACAACACTGAAGCTTTCTTT. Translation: CASSSYYNTEAFF.

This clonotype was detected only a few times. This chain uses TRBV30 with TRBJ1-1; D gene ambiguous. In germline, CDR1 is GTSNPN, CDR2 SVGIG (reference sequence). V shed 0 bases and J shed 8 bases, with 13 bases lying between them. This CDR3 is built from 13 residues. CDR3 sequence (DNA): TGTGCCTGGAGTGTATCGAGTATTGCGGAAGCTTTCTTT. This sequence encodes CAWSVSSIAEAFF.

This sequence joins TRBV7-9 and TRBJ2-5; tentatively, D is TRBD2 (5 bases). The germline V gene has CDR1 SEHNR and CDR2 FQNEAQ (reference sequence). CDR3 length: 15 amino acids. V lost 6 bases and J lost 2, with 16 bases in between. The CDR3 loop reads CASSITGLKQETQYF. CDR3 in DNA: TGTGCCAGCAGTATAACCGGACTGAAACAAGAGACCCAGTACTTC.

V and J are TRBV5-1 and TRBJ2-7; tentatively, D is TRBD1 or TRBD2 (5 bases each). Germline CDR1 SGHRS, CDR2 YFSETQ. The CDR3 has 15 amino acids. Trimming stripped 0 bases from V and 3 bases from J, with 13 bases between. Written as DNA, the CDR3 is TGCGCCAGCAGCTTGGAGGGGAGTGGTCACTACGAGCAGTACTTC. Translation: CASSLEGSGHYEQYF.

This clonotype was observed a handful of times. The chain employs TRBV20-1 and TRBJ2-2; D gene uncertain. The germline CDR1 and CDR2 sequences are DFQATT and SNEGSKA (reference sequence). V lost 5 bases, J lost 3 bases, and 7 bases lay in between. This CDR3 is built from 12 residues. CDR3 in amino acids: CSAPRYTGELFF. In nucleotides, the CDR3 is TGCAGTGCTCCTCGATACACCGGGGAGCTGTTTTTT.

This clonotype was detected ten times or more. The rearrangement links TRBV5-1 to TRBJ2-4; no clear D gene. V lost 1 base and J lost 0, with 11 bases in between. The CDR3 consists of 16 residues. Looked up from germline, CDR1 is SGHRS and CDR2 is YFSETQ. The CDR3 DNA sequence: TGCGCCAGCAGCTTGCCCGAACCTCTAGCCAAAAACATTCAGTACTTC. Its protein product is CASSLPEPLAKNIQYF.

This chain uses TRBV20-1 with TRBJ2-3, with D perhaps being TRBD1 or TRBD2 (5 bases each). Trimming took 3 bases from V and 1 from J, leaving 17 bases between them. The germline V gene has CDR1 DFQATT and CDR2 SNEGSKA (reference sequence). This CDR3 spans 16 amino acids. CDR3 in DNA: TGCAGTGCTAGGCCCTCCCGGGACCTGGGCACAGATACGCAGTATTTT. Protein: CSARPSRDLGTDTQYF.

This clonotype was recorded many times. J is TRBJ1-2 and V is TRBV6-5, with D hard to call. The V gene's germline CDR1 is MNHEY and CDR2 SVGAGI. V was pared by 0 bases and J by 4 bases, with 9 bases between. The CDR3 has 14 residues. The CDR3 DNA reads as TGTGCCAGCAGTTACTCTCTCCGGTCCTATGGCTACACCTTC. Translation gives CASSYSLRSYGYTF.